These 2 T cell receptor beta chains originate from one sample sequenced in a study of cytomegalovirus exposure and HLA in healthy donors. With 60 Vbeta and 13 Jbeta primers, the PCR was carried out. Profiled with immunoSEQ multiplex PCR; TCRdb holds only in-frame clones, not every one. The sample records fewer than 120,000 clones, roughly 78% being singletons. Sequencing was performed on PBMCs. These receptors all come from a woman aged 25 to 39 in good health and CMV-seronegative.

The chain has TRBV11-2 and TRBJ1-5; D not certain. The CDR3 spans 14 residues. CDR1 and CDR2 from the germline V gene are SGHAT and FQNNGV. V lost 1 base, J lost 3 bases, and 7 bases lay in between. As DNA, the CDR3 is TGTGCCAGCAGCTTAGCACAGACCAATCAGCCCCAGCATTTT. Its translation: CASSLAQTNQPQHF.

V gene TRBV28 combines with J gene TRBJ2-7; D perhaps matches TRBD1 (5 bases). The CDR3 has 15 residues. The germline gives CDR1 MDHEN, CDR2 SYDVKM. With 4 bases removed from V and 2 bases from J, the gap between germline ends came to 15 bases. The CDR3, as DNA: TGTGCCAGCAGTTCAAGACAGATTTTTACCTACGAGCAGTACTTC. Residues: CASSSRQIFTYEQYF.